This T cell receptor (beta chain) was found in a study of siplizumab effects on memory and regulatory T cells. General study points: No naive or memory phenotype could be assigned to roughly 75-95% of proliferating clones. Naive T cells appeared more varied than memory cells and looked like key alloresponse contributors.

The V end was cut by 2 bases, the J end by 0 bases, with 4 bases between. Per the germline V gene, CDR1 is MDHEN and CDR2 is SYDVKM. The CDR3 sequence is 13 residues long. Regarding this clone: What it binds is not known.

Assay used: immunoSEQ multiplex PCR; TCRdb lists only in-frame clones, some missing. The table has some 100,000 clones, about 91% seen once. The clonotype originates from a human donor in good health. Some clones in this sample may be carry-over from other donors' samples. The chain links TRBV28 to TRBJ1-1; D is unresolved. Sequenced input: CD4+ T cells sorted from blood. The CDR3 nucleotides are TGTGCCAGCAGTTTACCGGTGAACACTGAAGCTTTCTTT. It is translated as CASSLPVNTEAFF.